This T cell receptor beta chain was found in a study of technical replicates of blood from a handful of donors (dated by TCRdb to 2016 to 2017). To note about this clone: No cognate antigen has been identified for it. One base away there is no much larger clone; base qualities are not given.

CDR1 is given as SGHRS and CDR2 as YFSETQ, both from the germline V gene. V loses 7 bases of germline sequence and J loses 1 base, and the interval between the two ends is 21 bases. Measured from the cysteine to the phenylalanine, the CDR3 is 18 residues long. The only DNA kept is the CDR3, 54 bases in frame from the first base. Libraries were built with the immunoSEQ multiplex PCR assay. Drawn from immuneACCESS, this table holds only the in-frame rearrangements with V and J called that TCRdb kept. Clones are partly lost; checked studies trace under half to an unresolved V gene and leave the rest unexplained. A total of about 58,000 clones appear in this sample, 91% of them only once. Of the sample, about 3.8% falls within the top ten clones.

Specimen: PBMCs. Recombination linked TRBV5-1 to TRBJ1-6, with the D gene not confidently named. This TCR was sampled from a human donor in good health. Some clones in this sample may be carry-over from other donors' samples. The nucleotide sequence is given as TGCGCCAGCCTAGAATTGGTAAACCGAATATCCTATAATTCACCCCTCCACTTT. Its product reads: CASLELVNRISYNSPLHF.